The T cell receptor beta chain under discussion was sequenced for a study of early T cells in non-severe SARS-CoV-2 infection. Regarding the study as a whole: Matching against VDJdb likely underestimated virus-specific expansions, favoring anti-spike CD8.

Concerning this clonotype: The antigen remains unidentified.

V lost 6 bases, J lost 5 bases, and 17 bases lay in between. The germline gives CDR1 SGHVS, CDR2 FQNEAQ. The CDR3 extends over 15 amino acids. TCRdb re-derived calls from the 5' RACE reads in MiXCR, one entry per CDR3 protein. The sample comprises more than 85,000 distinct CDR3 sequences, roughly 13% of which are singletons, and approximately 4% rests with the top ten. This chain joins TRBV7-8 and TRBJ1-3; D unclear. This receptor was obtained from an adult who was a healthcare worker with PCR-confirmed SARS-CoV-2 infection or an uninfected control (not recorded which). The sample was whole blood, taken at baseline. CDR3 in DNA: TGTGCCAGCAGGGAAGCCTCACTCCCGAGAAACACCATATATTTT. Its protein is CASREASLPRNTIYF.